The present T cell receptor (beta chain) was sequenced within a study of T-cell reconstitution after alpha-beta-depleted transplantation in children. Overall study results and limits: One year after transplant, T-cell counts and diversity came mostly from newly produced T cells.

This clonotype came up a few times. Its antigen remains unknown. A TCRbeta library incorporating unique molecular identifiers was prepared. Via MiXCR, TCRdb re-called the PCR reads, giving one row per CDR3 protein. Among about 98,000 distinct CDR3 sequences, about 6.8% were seen once, and the ten largest hold around 15%. Germline loops: CDR1 SEHNR, CDR2 FQNEAQ (reference sequence). V lost 5 bases, J lost 2 bases, and 21 bases lay in between. The length of the CDR3 is 17 residues. The chain links TRBV7-9 to TRBJ1-1; no clear D gene. The sequencing here drew on PBMCs, taken before TCRalphabeta/CD19-depleted stem cell transplant. This clonotype was obtained from a boy aged 2-9 years with acute lymphoblastic leukemia, due to receive a stem cell transplant. Written as DNA, the CDR3 is TGTGCCAGCAGCAGGACCCCCATACAGAGCTTTAACACTGAAGCTTTCTTT. This translates into CASSRTPIQSFNTEAFF.